This TCR beta chain originates from a study of cytomegalovirus exposure and HLA in healthy donors. Overall study findings and caveats: Based on reports, TCR beta sequences accurately predicted HLA-A and HLA-B alleles for most subjects. Three of the chains that were CMV-associated were confirmed in vitro to be specific for CMV antigens.

CDR1 is ENHRY and CDR2 is SYGVKD in the germline V gene. This CDR3 region has 14 residues. V lost 6 bases to trimming and J lost 2 bases; unmatched junction nucleotides: 4. Concerning this clone itself: Its matching antigen is unknown.

Primers included in the PCR were 60 Vbeta and 13 Jbeta primers. Using immunoSEQ multiplex PCR, the repertoire was profiled, and TCRdb retains in-frame clones only, with some absent. The data hold 210,000 or so clones, with 60% to 80% observed a single time. The sample consisted of PBMCs. The source is a woman in her twenties or thirties in good health and CMV-seropositive. This chain connects TRBV10-3 to TRBJ2-3, with 8 nucleotides matching TRBD2. Here the CDR3 reads CAIRISGITDTQYF. The CDR3 DNA follows: TGTGCCATCAGAATTAGCGGGATCACAGATACGCAGTATTTT.